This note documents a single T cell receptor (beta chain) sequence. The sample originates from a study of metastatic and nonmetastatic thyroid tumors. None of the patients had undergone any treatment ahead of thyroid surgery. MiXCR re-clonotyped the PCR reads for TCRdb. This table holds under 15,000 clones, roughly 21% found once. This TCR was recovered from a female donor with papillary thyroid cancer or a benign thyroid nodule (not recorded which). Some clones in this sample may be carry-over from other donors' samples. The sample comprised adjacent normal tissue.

This CDR3 is CATSETPWAGGSGFDEQFF. The CDR3 nucleotides read TGTGCCACCAGTGAAACCCCCTGGGCTGGCGGGAGTGGTTTCGATGAGCAGTTCTTC. The chain uses TRBV24-1 and TRBJ2-1; the match to TRBD2 covers 7 bases. The CDR3 length is 19 residues. Germline V gives CDR1 KGHDR, CDR2 SFDVKD. Trimming cost V 4 bases and J 8 bases; bases outside gene matches: 22.